Listed below are T cell receptor beta chains from one sample, sequenced in a study of early stage breast cancer tumors. Data came from immunoSEQ multiplex PCR; TCRdb stores just in-frame clones and leaves some out. This sample carries some 9,700 clones, 78% of them seen once, and the ten largest clones take around 8.3%. Sequenced material: normal breast tissue next to the tumor. Every receptor here comes from a person in their 40s with breast cancer. Each CDR3 is given with its conserved first and last residue. The D gene is left open where the match is weak. Not all rows give a size; the values are once, few, many and, for expanded clones, a class.

d_call	j_call	clone_size	v_call	cdr3_nt	cdr3_aa
NA	TRBJ2-2	NA	TRBV7-6	TGTGCCAGCACCTTAAACCCGAACACCGGGGAGCTGTTTTTT	CASTLNPNTGELFF
TRBD1	TRBJ1-2	NA	TRBV7-2	TGTGCCAGCAGCTTGGGACAGGGGGCTTACTATGGCTACACCTTC	CASSLGQGAYYGYTF
TRBD2	TRBJ2-1	NA	TRBV4-1	TGCGCCAGCAGCCAAATGGGACTAGCGGGAGGCCCGAGCTCCTACAATGAGCAGTTCTTC	CASSQMGLAGGPSSYNEQFF
NA	TRBJ2-1	NA	TRBV5-1	TGCGCCAGCAGGGAAGCGTCCTACAATGAGCAGTTCTTC	CASREASYNEQFF
NA	TRBJ2-5	NA	TRBV14	TGTGCCAGCAGCCAAGAGGGACGGAACTTCCAAGAGACCCAGTACTTC	CASSQEGRNFQETQYF
NA	TRBJ2-5	NA	TRBV5-7	TGTGCCAGCAGCTTGAGATTGGGACCCGAGACCCAGTACTTC	CASSLRLGPETQYF
NA	TRBJ1-2	few	TRBV19	TGTGCCAGTAGTATCGGACAGAACCAGGGAGGCTACACCTTC	CASSIGQNQGGYTF
TRBD2	TRBJ2-1	NA	TRBV5-4	TGTGCCAGCAGCTGGGGCCCCCTATCGAGCGGGAGGGTTAATGAGCAGTTCTTC	CASSWGPLSSGRVNEQFF
TRBD2	TRBJ2-5	NA	TRBV30	TGTGCCTGGAGTGGAGTAGCGGGAGTAGGAGAGACCCAGTACTTC	CAWSGVAGVGETQYF
NA	TRBJ2-7	NA	TRBV5-1	TGCGCCAGCAGCTTGGATGCCTACTACGAGCAGTACTTC	CASSLDAYYEQYF
TRBD1	TRBJ1-1	NA	TRBV7-9	TGTGCCAGCAGCCGACAGGGGGAAGCTTTCTTT	CASSRQGEAFF
TRBD1	TRBJ2-1	NA	TRBV6-1	TGTGCCAGCAGTGCCCAGACAGGGGGGTATGAGCAGTTCTTC	CASSAQTGGYEQFF
NA	TRBJ1-5	NA	TRBV7-8	TGTGCCAGCAGCTTAGGAGCGACAGGCTATAGCAATCAGCCCCAGCATTTT	CASSLGATGYSNQPQHF
TRBD1	TRBJ1-1	NA	TRBV18	TGTGCCAGCTCATTAGAGACAGGGGGCTTCACTGAAGCTTTCTTT	CASSLETGGFTEAFF
NA	TRBJ1-2	NA	TRBV6-1	TGTGCCAGCACCATAACAGGGAACTATGGCTACACCTTC	CASTITGNYGYTF
TRBD2	TRBJ2-1	once	TRBV2	TGTGCCAGCAGTGGGCTAGCGGGGTCCTACAATGAGCAGTTCTTC	CASSGLAGSYNEQFF
NA	TRBJ2-6	NA	TRBV29-1	TGCAGCGCTAAGGACATTGGGGCCAACGTCCTGACTTTC	CSAKDIGANVLTF
TRBD2	TRBJ2-1	few	TRBV6-1	TGTGCCAGCAGTGGGACTAGCGGGAGCTACAATGAGCAGTTCTTC	CASSGTSGSYNEQFF
TRBD2	TRBJ2-1	NA	TRBV18	TGTGCCAGCTCACCACTAGCGGGGAGCGCGGACAATGAGCAGTTCTTC	CASSPLAGSADNEQFF
NA	TRBJ2-2	NA	TRBV27	TGTGCCAGCAGTTGGGATTGGACTTCGAACACCGGGGAGCTGTTTTTT	CASSWDWTSNTGELFF
NA	TRBJ2-7	few	TRBV4-1	TGCGCCAGCAGCCAAGGGGACGAGCAGTACTTC	CASSQGDEQYF
NA	TRBJ2-7	NA	TRBV11-3	TGTGCCAGCAGCTTAGGATTGAGCTCCTACGAGCAGTACTTC	CASSLGLSSYEQYF
NA	TRBJ2-7	few	TRBV2	TGTGCCAGCAGTGAAGCGCGACAGGTTGAGTACTTC	CASSEARQVEYF
TRBD2	TRBJ2-7	NA	TRBV6-1	TGTGCCAGCAGTGAAGAATTAGCGGGAGCCCACGAGCAGTACTTC	CASSEELAGAHEQYF
NA	TRBJ2-7	NA	TRBV7-6	TGTGCCAGCAGCCCAACCCGGGACTCAAAATACGAGCAGTACTTC	CASSPTRDSKYEQYF
NA	TRBJ2-1	NA	TRBV6-6	TGTGCCAGCAGTTACTCGCACGATGAACAGTTCTTC	CASSYSHDEQFF
TRBD2	TRBJ2-7	NA	TRBV4-1	TGCGCCAGCAGCCAAGAATTCACTAGCGTACCCTACGAGCAGTACTTC	CASSQEFTSVPYEQYF
NA	TRBJ1-1	NA	TRBV6-5	TGTGCCAGCAGTTACCGGTCGGGAACTGAAGCTTTCTTT	CASSYRSGTEAFF
NA	TRBJ2-7	NA	TRBV7-2	TGTGCCAGCAGCTTATCTGGAGGGGGGTACGAGCAGTACTTC	CASSLSGGGYEQYF
NA	TRBJ2-5	NA	TRBV6-6	TGTGCCAGCAGCCTGGGGGGGGCTCAAGAGACCCAGTACTTC	CASSLGGAQETQYF
NA	TRBJ1-3	NA	TRBV30	TGTGCCTGGAGCGGGAGAACTGGAAACACCATATATTTT	CAWSGRTGNTIYF
NA	TRBJ2-1	NA	TRBV11-2	TGTGCCAGCAGCTTAGTTGGGGGACGCTCCTACAATGAGCAGTTCTTC	CASSLVGGRSYNEQFF
TRBD2	TRBJ2-1	once	TRBV9	TGTGCCAGCAGCCCGAGGACTAGCGGGAGCGTGGATGAGCAGTTCTTC	CASSPRTSGSVDEQFF
TRBD2	TRBJ2-5	NA	TRBV27	TGTGCCAGCAGTTCCCGCGGGTGGGCGGGAGGTTTTGAGACCCAGTACTTC	CASSSRGWAGGFETQYF
TRBD1	TRBJ1-2	NA	TRBV6-6	TGTGCCAGCAGTTACTCGATGGGGGACAGGGGCTACACCTTC	CASSYSMGDRGYTF
NA	TRBJ2-2	NA	TRBV7-9	TGTGCCAGCAGCTTATTTGGGGGGACCGGGGAGCTGTTTTTT	CASSLFGGTGELFF
TRBD2	TRBJ2-5	few	TRBV15	TGTGCCACCAGCAGACCTTCTAGCGGGCAAGAGACCCAGTACTTC	CATSRPSSGQETQYF
TRBD1	TRBJ1-2	NA	TRBV7-3	TGTGCCAGCAGCACACCCGGGACAGGGGCCAGTTACACCTTC	CASSTPGTGASYTF
NA	TRBJ1-3	few	TRBV14	TGTGCCAGCAGCCAGCGGTCCATCTCTGGAAACACCATATATTTT	CASSQRSISGNTIYF
TRBD2	TRBJ2-1	NA	TRBV23-1	TGCGCCAGCAGTCAGACCGGGACTAGCTACAATGAGCAGTTCTTC	CASSQTGTSYNEQFF
TRBD1	TRBJ2-7	NA	TRBV7-8	TGTGCCAGCAGCTTTTCGACAGGGCCAGACGAGCAGTACTTC	CASSFSTGPDEQYF
NA	TRBJ1-2	NA	TRBV4-1	TGCGCCAGCAGCCTCCAAGAGGGGGTCCCACTCTATGGCTACACCTTC	CASSLQEGVPLYGYTF
NA	TRBJ2-7	NA	TRBV27	TGTGCCAGCAGCAATCGACAAATGACGAGTAGCTACGAGCAGTACTTC	CASSNRQMTSSYEQYF
NA	TRBJ1-5	few	TRBV6-5	TGTGCCAGCACCCCGGCCGGGTACGATCAGCCCCAGCATTTT	CASTPAGYDQPQHF
NA	TRBJ1-5	few	TRBV27	TGTGCCAGCAGTCCGGAGGGGGGGCCGGGACAGCCCCAGCATTTT	CASSPEGGPGQPQHF